This T cell receptor beta chain appears in the sequencing data of a study of control samples from healthy donors and cancer patients. Some clones are missing from TCRdb's copy, which holds only in-frame ones; the method was immunoSEQ multiplex PCR. This sample has over 100,000 clones; 80% to 95% occur once, and the top ten carry around 2.1%. The sequenced sample consisted of blood. The TCR comes from a woman between 45 and 65 years old in good health.

CDR3 in amino acids: CASTESTYEQYF. Here the CDR3 DNA reads TGTGCCAGCACGGAGTCGACCTACGAGCAGTACTTC. The J gene is TRBJ2-7, the V gene TRBV6-5; D gene unclear. CDR1 and CDR2 (germline): MNHEY, SVGAGI. CDR3 length: 12 residues. V was trimmed by 7 bases and J by 2 bases, leaving 9 bases between them.